The text below deals with one TCR beta chain. Its specificity is not known. The data are from a study of T cell responses to AZD1222 COVID-19 vaccine. Method: immunoSEQ multiplex PCR; TCRdb's copy keeps in-frame clones and lacks some. The sample has around 20,000 clones; roughly 80% are singletons. The germline CDR1 and CDR2 sequences are SEHNR and FQNEAQ (reference sequence). There are 15 residues in the CDR3. V lost 5 bases and J lost 2, with 13 bases in between. Findings and caveats of the study: Rises in breadth and depth of Spike-specific TCRs came after two AZD1222 doses. Donors were largely white British and mainly female; clonal diversity was possibly underestimated. As reported, nearly half of all spike-specific TCRs target variant regions that are unmutated.

This sample comprised peripheral blood, obtained 28 days after the second AZD1222 dose. The rearrangement links TRBV7-9 to TRBJ2-1, with D possibly TRBD1 on 6 matching bases. This TCR derives from an adult who received the AZD1222 COVID-19 vaccine. This chain's CDR3 is CASSPLGGPYNEQFF. CDR3 in DNA: TGTGCCAGCAGCCCCCTAGGGGGTCCCTACAATGAGCAGTTCTTC.